This T cell receptor beta chain was retrieved from a study of glioma-infiltrating T cells. This clonotype was observed at least ten times. TCR alpha and beta CDR3 regions were amplified from RNA using iRepertoire nested multiplex PCR. TCRdb recomputed calls from the multiplex PCR reads with MiXCR, one row per CDR3 protein. The repertoire includes some 99,000 distinct CDR3 sequences, less than 30% of them detected once, and about 30% sits in the top ten. This CDR3 has 15 amino acids. The junction had 7 bases not matched to a gene; V was cut back by 2 bases and J by 5 bases. CDR1 is DFQATT and CDR2 is SNEGSKA in the germline V gene (reference sequence).

This sequence was found in a human donor with low-grade glioma or glioblastoma, undergoing nonglioma brain surgery, or in good health (not recorded which). V and J are TRBV20-1 and TRBJ2-5; TRBD2 aligns across 11 bases. The specimen sequenced was glioma tissue, nonneoplastic brain tissue, or PBMCs (not recorded which). The CDR3 DNA is TGCAGTGCTAGACTAGCGGGAGGACGTAGGGAGACCCAGTACTTC. Protein sequence: CSARLAGGRRETQYF.